The text below deals with one T cell receptor beta chain. As yet, its antigen is unknown. This CDR3 contains 14 residues. The method was immunoSEQ multiplex PCR; TCRdb's version includes in-frame clones alone and lacks a portion of them. The sample includes 130,000 to 150,000 clones, 90% to 95% of them seen just once. The data were obtained in a study of T cell responses to AZD1222 COVID-19 vaccine. The study's findings and limits: Per reports, nearly half of all spike-specific TCRs target regions that are unmutated in variants. Baseline seropositivity characterized only 5 to 7 AZD1222 recipients.

The chain is built from TRBV21-1 and TRBJ1-2; whether TRBD1, the table's D call, matches the DNA was not checked. TRBV21-1 is labeled a pseudogene. The sequencing here drew on peripheral blood, taken on day 0 of AZD1222 vaccination. This receptor was identified in an adult in good health. The CDR3 coding sequence is TGTGCCAGCAGCGCACGGGACAGCCCCTATGGCTACACCTTC. This sequence encodes CASSARDSPYGYTF.